This T cell receptor beta chain came from a study of TIL therapy for anti-PD-1-resistant metastatic lung cancer. V was cut by 2 bases and J by 1 base, with 5 bases left in between. This CDR3 region has 14 residues. CDR1 and CDR2 (germline): SGHTA, FQGNSA. Indicated time point: pre-treatment sample, taken before nivolumab and TIL therapy. The immunoSEQ assay was v3. Data came from immunoSEQ multiplex PCR; TCRdb stores just in-frame clones and leaves some out. The table includes 25,000 to 40,000 clones, about 70% detected once. The specimen comprised blood, sampled at baseline. The V call is TRBV7-2, the J call TRBJ1-4; D is uncertain. This clonotype originated in a woman between 25 and 80 years old with non-small cell lung cancer. CDR3 bases: TGTGCCAGCAGCTTACAAGTAACTAATGAAAAACTGTTTTTT. Encoded protein: CASSLQVTNEKLFF.